A selection of T cell receptor beta chains follows, all from one sample in a study of T-cell reconstitution after alpha-beta-depleted transplantation in children. TCRdb re-derived calls from the PCR reads in MiXCR, one entry per CDR3 protein. The data hold about 300,000 distinct CDR3 sequences, with around 10% observed a single time. The starting material was PBMCs, obtained before TCRalphabeta/CD19-depleted stem cell transplant. Receptors were obtained from a boy younger than two with acute myeloid leukemia, due to receive a stem cell transplant. Each CDR3 is given with its conserved first and last residue. The D gene is left open where the match is weak. Clone size is given for some rows only: seen once, a few or many times, or a class if the clone is expanded.

clone size: many; D gene: -; V gene: TRBV20-1; CDR3 length: 9; J gene: TRBJ2-7; CDR3 protein: CSAGYEQYF; CDR3 DNA: TGCAGTGCTGGTTACGAGCAGTACTTC
clone size: many; D gene: TRBD2; V gene: TRBV14; CDR3 length: 17; J gene: TRBJ2-2; CDR3 protein: CASSQLELAGRTGELFF; CDR3 DNA: TGTGCCAGCAGCCAATTGGAACTAGCGGGTCGCACCGGGGAGCTGTTTTTT
clone size: -; D gene: -; V gene: TRBV20-1; CDR3 length: 13; J gene: TRBJ2-7; CDR3 protein: CSASLSRGGEQYF; CDR3 DNA: TGCAGTGCTAGCTTGAGTAGGGGAGGCGAGCAGTACTTC
clone size: many; D gene: TRBD1; V gene: TRBV7-9; CDR3 length: 14; J gene: TRBJ2-1; CDR3 protein: CASSRDRSYNEQFF; CDR3 DNA: TGTGCCAGCAGCCGGGACAGGTCCTACAATGAGCAGTTCTTC
clone size: -; D gene: TRBD1; V gene: TRBV4-3; CDR3 length: 19; J gene: TRBJ2-6; CDR3 protein: CASSQDRTGEVWGANVLTF; CDR3 DNA: TGCGCCAGCAGCCAAGACCGGACAGGGGAGGTGTGGGGGGCCAACGTCCTGACTTTC
clone size: few; D gene: TRBD1; V gene: TRBV14; CDR3 length: 15; J gene: TRBJ2-3; CDR3 protein: CASSHTDRGGDTQYF; CDR3 DNA: TGTGCCAGCAGCCATACCGACAGGGGCGGTGATACGCAGTATTTT
clone size: many; D gene: TRBD1; V gene: TRBV5-1; CDR3 length: 16; J gene: TRBJ2-7; CDR3 protein: CASSLALGQGVYEQYF; CDR3 DNA: TGCGCCAGCAGCTTGGCCCTAGGACAGGGGGTTTACGAGCAGTACTTC
clone size: -; D gene: TRBD2; V gene: TRBV2; CDR3 length: 13; J gene: TRBJ2-7; CDR3 protein: CASRTGTSGGFYF; CDR3 DNA: TGTGCCAGCAGGACCGGGACTAGCGGGGGGTTCTACTTC
clone size: many; D gene: -; V gene: TRBV24-1; CDR3 length: 19; J gene: TRBJ2-6; CDR3 protein: CATSDPSEGVVSGANVLTF; CDR3 DNA: TGTGCCACCAGTGACCCGTCGGAGGGGGTTGTCTCTGGGGCCAACGTCCTGACTTTC
clone size: -; D gene: TRBD1; V gene: TRBV29-1; CDR3 length: 12; J gene: TRBJ1-1; CDR3 protein: CSVDREPTEAFF; CDR3 DNA: TGCAGCGTGGACAGGGAGCCCACTGAAGCTTTCTTT
clone size: many; D gene: -; V gene: TRBV15; CDR3 length: 15; J gene: TRBJ2-1; CDR3 protein: CATSRDGHPDNEQFF; CDR3 DNA: TGTGCCACCAGCAGAGATGGGCACCCCGACAATGAGCAGTTCTTC
clone size: many; D gene: -; V gene: TRBV12-3/TRBV12-4; CDR3 length: 16; J gene: TRBJ1-1; CDR3 protein: CASSLAPGGMNTEAFF; CDR3 DNA: TGTGCCAGCAGTTTAGCGCCTGGGGGGATGAACACTGAAGCTTTCTTT
clone size: many; D gene: TRBD2; V gene: TRBV4-2; CDR3 length: 14; J gene: TRBJ2-7; CDR3 protein: CASSQGGGSYEQYF; CDR3 DNA: TGTGCCAGCAGCCAGGGCGGGGGCTCCTACGAGCAGTACTTC
clone size: many; D gene: -; V gene: TRBV5-4; CDR3 length: 15; J gene: TRBJ2-1; CDR3 protein: CASSLAAGLYNEQFF; CDR3 DNA: TGTGCCAGCAGCTTGGCAGCGGGCCTATACAATGAGCAGTTCTTC
clone size: many; D gene: TRBD1; V gene: TRBV5-4; CDR3 length: 14; J gene: TRBJ1-4; CDR3 protein: CASSTGTENEKLFF; CDR3 DNA: TGTGCCAGCAGCACCGGGACAGAGAATGAAAAACTGTTTTTT
clone size: many; D gene: -; V gene: TRBV12-3/TRBV12-4; CDR3 length: 17; J gene: TRBJ2-6; CDR3 protein: CASSSHGWAAGANVLTF; CDR3 DNA: TGTGCCAGCAGTTCGCATGGGTGGGCAGCTGGGGCCAACGTCCTGACTTTC
clone size: -; D gene: -; V gene: TRBV5-1; CDR3 length: 14; J gene: TRBJ2-7; CDR3 protein: CASSLVQDPYEQYF; CDR3 DNA: TGCGCCAGCAGCTTGGTTCAGGACCCCTACGAGCAGTACTTC